Many counts were recorded for the clone carrying this T cell receptor beta chain. Its antigen is currently unknown. The sample originates from a study of T cells after yellow fever vaccination. Study context: Fractions of limited cellularity were prepared by means of SMART-Seq v4 Ultra Low Input. Regarding the study as a whole: Bulk-population clonotypes that are abundant could appear as contaminants in FACS-sorted repertoires.

As TCR cDNA was made by 5'RACE template switching, a universal primer site and UMIs were added. TCRdb ran MiXCR on the 5' RACE reads and lists one entry per CDR3 protein. This sample has 250,000 to 400,000 distinct CDR3 sequences; about 4.5% occur once, and the top ten carry 19%. The V gene's germline CDR1 is SGHVS and CDR2 FQNEAQ. V shed 0 bases and J shed 0 bases, with 6 bases lying between them. CDR3 length equals 15 residues. This receptor was identified in a man between 18 and 29 years old who received the YFV17D yellow fever vaccine. The chain combines TRBV7-8 with TRBJ1-3; D might be TRBD1 (5 bases). The sample in question was PBMCs, obtained 15 days after the yellow fever booster vaccination. In DNA form, the CDR3 reads TGTGCCAGCAGCTTAGCTAGGGGCTCTGGAAACACCATATATTTT. It specifies CASSLARGSGNTIYF.